The 14 T cell receptor beta chains presented below share a single source sample, sequenced in a study of beta chain features in type 1 diabetes. Of the isolated RNA, all was reverse transcribed, and so the sequenced material was expressed TCRB transcripts. The assay was immunoSEQ multiplex PCR, and TCRdb's table has in-frame clones only and misses some. The data show 400,000 or so clones, with 8% to 10% seen just once and about 0.6% held by the top ten. Study-level results: Type 1 diabetes patients had moderately but significantly shorter TCRB CDR3s in all four CD4+ subsets.

No cognate antigen is known for these TCRs. The sample was central memory CD4+ T cells from blood. The receptors were sampled from a man aged 25 to 40 with type 1 diabetes.

This clone was detected a few times. The rearrangement uses TRBV7-8 and TRBJ2-2; D assignment may be TRBD1 or TRBD2 (5 bases each). There are 16 residues in the CDR3. Trimming removed 3 bases from V and 0 bases from J, with 11 bases in between. CDR1 SGHVS and CDR2 FQNEAQ come from the germline V gene. In DNA, the CDR3 is TGTGCCAGCAGCTTTCAGGGAGCGACGAACACCGGGGAGCTGTTTTTT. Translation gives CASSFQGATNTGELFF.

This clone has only a few counts. The chain joins TRBV10-1 to TRBJ2-3; TRBD2 might be the D (7 bases). The CDR3 consists of 15 residues. Deletions cut 5 bases from V and 2 bases from J, with 14 bases between. Germline lookup yields CDR1 WNHNN and CDR2 SYGVQD (reference sequence). The CDR3 loop is CASSSRGGSTDTQYF. The CDR3 DNA is TGCGCCAGCAGTAGTAGGGGGGGATCCACAGATACGCAGTATTTT.

The chain has TRBV5-4 and TRBJ2-2; D possibly uses TRBD1 or TRBD2 (5 bases each). V was clipped by 1 base and J by 8 bases, with 9 bases between them. Germline lookup yields CDR1 SGHNT and CDR2 YYREEE (reference sequence). The CDR3 runs to 13 residues. The CDR3 coding sequence is TGTGCCAGCAGCTTGTCTGGGGGTGGGGAGCTGTTTTTT. It encodes CASSLSGGGELFF.

This clone ranks as medium-sized. The rearrangement joins TRBV4-3 to TRBJ2-7, with 7 bases fitting TRBD2. The junction had 1 base not matched to a gene; V was cut back by 1 base and J by 1 base. This CDR3 has 14 residues. The germline CDR1 and CDR2 sequences are LGHNA and YSLEER. In DNA form, the CDR3 reads TGCGCCAGCAGCCAAGCTAGCGGTTCCTACGAGCAGTACTTC. Translated: CASSQASGSYEQYF.

This clone was counted between two and nine times. The rearrangement joins TRBV10-1 to TRBJ2-1; TRBD1 aligns across 7 bases. Germline CDR1 WNHNN, CDR2 SYGVQD (reference sequence). The junction had 4 bases not matched to a gene; V was cut back by 6 bases and J by 5 bases. This CDR3 has 13 residues. The DNA for the CDR3 is TGCGCCAGCAGACAGGGGAAAAACAATGAGCAGTTCTTC. Amino acid sequence: CASRQGKNNEQFF.

This clone was observed at least ten times. The CDR3 DNA reads TGTGCCAGCAGTTTAGTGTCGACTGAGCAGTTCTTC. It is translated as CASSLVSTEQFF. The chain has TRBV28 and TRBJ2-1; D gene ambiguous. V was cut by 2 bases and J by 9 bases, with 8 bases left in between. This CDR3 is 12 amino acids long. Germline assignment: CDR1 MDHEN and CDR2 SYDVKM.

V is TRBV27 and J is TRBJ2-4, with D possibly matching TRBD1 (6 bases). The CDR3 totals 18 residues. Germline loops: CDR1 MNHEY, CDR2 SMNVEV (reference sequence). V was cut by 5 bases and J by 0 bases, with 20 bases left in between. Here the CDR3 reads CASSPQGDLLLAKNIQYF. DNA for the CDR3: TGTGCCAGCAGTCCACAGGGCGACTTACTTCTAGCCAAAAACATTCAGTACTTC.

The V and J genes are TRBV5-1 and TRBJ2-5; 11 bases match TRBD2. Trimming at V came to 0 bases and at J to 7 bases, leaving 5 bases not matched to a gene. Germline CDR1 and CDR2: SGHRS and YFSETQ. This CDR3 is built from 15 residues. CDR3 residues: CASSLGGLADGTQYF. The CDR3 DNA follows: TGCGCCAGCAGCTTGGGGGGACTAGCGGATGGGACCCAGTACTTC.

This clone was recorded at least ten times. The gene calls are TRBV28 and TRBJ2-5; 11 bases match TRBD1. The junction had 9 bases not matched to a gene; V was cut back by 7 bases and J by 5 bases. The CDR3 contains 15 residues. From germline, CDR1 is MDHEN and CDR2 SYDVKM. CDR3 coding DNA: TGTGCCAGCACCCCCGGACAGGGGGCGTCGGAGACCCAGTACTTC. As protein: CASTPGQGASETQYF.

The chain is built from TRBV15 and TRBJ2-5, with a weak D call TRBD1 (5 bases). The CDR3 covers 16 residues. Germline CDR1 is LNHNV and CDR2 is YYDKDF (reference sequence). Trimming removed 5 bases from V and 1 base from J, with 17 bases in between. The chain's CDR3 is CATSLSGETAQETQYF. The CDR3 DNA is TGTGCCACCAGCTTATCTGGTGAGACAGCCCAAGAGACCCAGTACTTC.

This chain uses TRBV28 with TRBJ1-5; no definite D call. The V gene lost 6 bases and the J gene lost 7 bases, with 10 bases spanning the gap. CDR1 MDHEN and CDR2 SYDVKM come from the germline V gene. This CDR3 has 12 amino acids. The DNA of the CDR3 is TGTGCCAGCAGGGAACGAGAACAGCCCCAGCATTTT. Its translation: CASREREQPQHF.

This clone was observed a handful of times. The chain is built from TRBV9 and TRBJ2-7; tentative D call: TRBD1 (5 bases). Germline V gene data show CDR1 as SGDLS and CDR2 as YYNGEE. The CDR3 length is 12 residues. Between the trimmed V and J ends, which lost 3 bases and 4 bases, there was a span of 8 bases. The CDR3 DNA sequence: TGTGCCAGCAGCGCCCAGGGTTACGAGCAGTACTTC. As protein: CASSAQGYEQYF. The variable domain in full, completed from reference TRBV9 and TRBJ2-7, reads DSGVTQTPKHLITATGQRVTLRCSPRSGDLSVYWYQQSLDQGLQFLIQYYNGEERAKGNILERFSAQQFPDLHSELNLSSLELGDSALYFCASSAQGYEQYFGPGTRLTVT.

A few counts support this clone. The chain uses TRBV14 and TRBJ1-1; no clear D gene. This CDR3 comprises 13 residues. Germline V gene sequence: CDR1 SGHDN, CDR2 FVKESK. V was clipped by 1 base and J by 7 bases, with 10 bases between them. DNA for the CDR3: TGTGCCAGCAGCCAAGGGGGAGGGAGTGAAGCTTTCTTT. Protein sequence: CASSQGGGSEAFF.

This clone has more than one count but fewer than ten. This sample includes further DNA sequences coding for the same CDR3. The V gene is TRBV28, the J gene TRBJ1-5; the D is unclear. The V gene's germline CDR1 is MDHEN and CDR2 SYDVKM. This CDR3 comprises 12 residues. V lost 1 base to trimming and J lost 6 bases, with 4 bases between them. CDR3 amino acids: CASSLYRQPQHF. In DNA, the CDR3 is TGTGCCAGCAGTTTATATCGTCAGCCCCAGCATTTT.